This T cell receptor (beta chain) emerged from a study of T-cell memory formation after mild COVID-19. Study-wide findings and caveats: The study found contracting CD4+ clones mainly in CM and EM and contracting CD8+ clones in EMRA.

Germline CDR1 reads MNHEY; CDR2 reads SVGEGT. Trimming shortened V by 6 bases and J by 3 bases, and 26 bases separated the two germline ends. The CDR3 totals 18 residues. This clonotype was counted a few times. The antigen is unknown. TCRdb re-derived calls from the 5' RACE reads in MiXCR, one entry per CDR3 protein. The table has approximately 580,000 distinct CDR3 sequences, roughly 22% seen once. This chain connects TRBV6-2 or TRBV6-3 to TRBJ1-1, with a weak D call TRBD1 (5 bases). This receptor was identified in an adult woman who had mild COVID-19 (a few samples of this study predate the infection). Cell type and time point are not known. The source material was PBMCs or a T cell subset sorted from them (not recorded which). Here the CDR3 reads CASRMGPWTRDADTEAFF. CDR3 DNA sequence: TGTGCCAGCAGGATGGGCCCCTGGACACGGGATGCGGACACTGAAGCTTTCTTT.